This T cell receptor (beta chain) was recovered during a study of T-cell memory formation after mild COVID-19. Study as a whole: Largely donor-specific TCR clusters were found. Study observations and caveats: Cross-reactive memory appears to have joined, as suggested by some responding clones showing up in pre-infection memory.

A few counts support this clonotype. Its antigen remains unidentified. The ends lost 3 bases at V and 2 bases at J; junction bases unmatched: 5. Germline V gene lookup returns CDR1 LGHNA and CDR2 YSLEER. This CDR3 region has 15 residues. From 5'RACE with constant-segment primers came TCR alpha and TCR beta cDNA libraries that carried sample barcodes and UMIs. TCRdb processed the 5' RACE reads anew with MiXCR; each CDR3 protein has one entry. The profile shows about 190,000 distinct CDR3 sequences, 20% to 25% of them singletons. The source is an adult woman who had mild COVID-19 (a few samples of this study predate the infection). Cell type and time point are not known. V gene TRBV4-3 combines with J gene TRBJ2-5; 8 bases match TRBD2. Sequenced: PBMCs or a T cell subset sorted from them (not recorded which). The CDR3 nucleotides read TGCGCCAGCAGCCAGCTCGGGGGGGCTCAAGAGACCCAGTACTTC. It yields the protein CASSQLGGAQETQYF.